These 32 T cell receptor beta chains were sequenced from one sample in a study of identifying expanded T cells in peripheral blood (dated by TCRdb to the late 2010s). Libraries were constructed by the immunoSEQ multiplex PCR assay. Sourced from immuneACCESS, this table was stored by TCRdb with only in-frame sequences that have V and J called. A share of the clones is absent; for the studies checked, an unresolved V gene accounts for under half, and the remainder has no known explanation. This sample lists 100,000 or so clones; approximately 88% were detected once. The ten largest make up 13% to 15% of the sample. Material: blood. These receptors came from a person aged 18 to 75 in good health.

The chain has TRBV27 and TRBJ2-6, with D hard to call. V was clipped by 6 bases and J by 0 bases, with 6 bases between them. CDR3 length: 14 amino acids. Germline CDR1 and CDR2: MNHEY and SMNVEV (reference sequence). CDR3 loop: CASSTISGANVLTF. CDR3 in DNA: TGTGCCAGCAGCACTATCTCTGGGGCCAACGTCCTGACTTTC.

The CDR3: CATSRGLAGEQYF. The CDR3 nucleotides are TGTGCCACCAGCAGAGGCCTAGCGGGGGAGCAGTACTTC. The V and J genes are TRBV15 and TRBJ2-7, with 9 positions matching TRBD2. From germline, CDR1 is LNHNV and CDR2 YYDKDF (reference sequence). This CDR3 is 13 amino acids long. V dropped 1 base and J dropped 7; count of bases not matched to a gene: 2.

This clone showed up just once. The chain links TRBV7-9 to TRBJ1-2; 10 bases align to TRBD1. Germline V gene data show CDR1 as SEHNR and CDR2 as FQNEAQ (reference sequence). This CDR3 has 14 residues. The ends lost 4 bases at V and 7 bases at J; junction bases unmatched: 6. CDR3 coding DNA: TGTGCCAGCAGCTACCCCGGGACAGGGGCTGGCTACACCTTC. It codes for CASSYPGTGAGYTF.

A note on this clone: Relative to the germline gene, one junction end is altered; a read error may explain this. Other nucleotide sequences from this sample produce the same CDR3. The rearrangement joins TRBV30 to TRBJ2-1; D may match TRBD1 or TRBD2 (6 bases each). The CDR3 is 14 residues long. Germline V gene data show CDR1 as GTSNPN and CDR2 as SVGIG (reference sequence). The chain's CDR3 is CAWAPKGGLNEQFF. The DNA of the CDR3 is TGTGCCTGGGCCCCGAAGGGGGGACTCAATGAGCAATTCTTC.

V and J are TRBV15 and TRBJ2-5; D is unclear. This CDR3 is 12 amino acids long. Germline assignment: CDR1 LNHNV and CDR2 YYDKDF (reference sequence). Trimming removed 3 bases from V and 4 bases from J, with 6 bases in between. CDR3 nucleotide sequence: TGTGCCACCAGCAGGGGCGCAGAGACCCAGTACTTC. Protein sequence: CATSRGAETQYF.

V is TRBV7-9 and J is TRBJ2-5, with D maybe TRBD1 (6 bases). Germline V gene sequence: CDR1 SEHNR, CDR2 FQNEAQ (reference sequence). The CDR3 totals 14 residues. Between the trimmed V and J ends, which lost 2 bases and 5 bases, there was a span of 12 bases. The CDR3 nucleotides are TGTGCCAGCAGCTTAACGAGGGGGTCGGAGACCCAGTACTTC. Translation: CASSLTRGSETQYF. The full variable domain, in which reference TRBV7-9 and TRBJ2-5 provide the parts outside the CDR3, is DTGVSQNPRHKITKRGQNVTFRCDPISEHNRLYWYRQTLGQGPEFLTYFQNEAQLEKSRLLSDRFSAERPKGSFSTLEIQRTEQGDSAMYLCASSLTRGSETQYFGPGTRLLVL.

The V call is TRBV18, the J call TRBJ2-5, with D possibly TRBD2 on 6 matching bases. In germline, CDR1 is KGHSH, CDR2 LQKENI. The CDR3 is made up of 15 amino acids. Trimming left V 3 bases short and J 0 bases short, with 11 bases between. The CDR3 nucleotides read TGTGCCAGCTCACCGATTGGCGGGGACCAAGAGACCCAGTACTTC. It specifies CASSPIGGDQETQYF.

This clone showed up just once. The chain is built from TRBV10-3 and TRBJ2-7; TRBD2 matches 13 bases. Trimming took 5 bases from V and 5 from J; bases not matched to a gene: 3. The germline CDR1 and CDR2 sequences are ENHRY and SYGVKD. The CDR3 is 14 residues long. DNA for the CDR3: TGTGCCATCAGTAGTGGACTAGCGGGGGACGAGCAGTACTTC. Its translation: CAISSGLAGDEQYF.

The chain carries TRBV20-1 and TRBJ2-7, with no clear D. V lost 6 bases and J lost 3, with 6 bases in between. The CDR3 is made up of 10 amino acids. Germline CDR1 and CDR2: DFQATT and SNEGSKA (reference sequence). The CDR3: CSASDYEQYF. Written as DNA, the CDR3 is TGCAGTGCCTCCGACTACGAGCAGTACTTC.

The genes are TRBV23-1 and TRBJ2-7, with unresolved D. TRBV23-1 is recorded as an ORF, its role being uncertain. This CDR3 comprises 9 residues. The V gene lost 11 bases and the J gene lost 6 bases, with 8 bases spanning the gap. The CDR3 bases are TGCGCCGGACGGAGCGAGCAGTACTTC. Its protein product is CAGRSEQYF.

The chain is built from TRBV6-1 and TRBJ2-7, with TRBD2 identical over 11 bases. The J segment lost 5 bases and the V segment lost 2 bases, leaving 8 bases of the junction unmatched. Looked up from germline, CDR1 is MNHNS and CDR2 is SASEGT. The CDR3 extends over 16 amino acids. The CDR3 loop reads CASSESGLAGDDEQYF. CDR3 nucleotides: TGTGCCAGCAGTGAATCCGGACTAGCGGGCGACGACGAGCAGTACTTC.

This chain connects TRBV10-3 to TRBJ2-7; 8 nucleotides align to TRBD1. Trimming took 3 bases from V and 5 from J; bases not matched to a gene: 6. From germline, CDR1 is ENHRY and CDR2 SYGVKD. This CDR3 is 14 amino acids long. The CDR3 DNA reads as TGTGCCATCAGTGACCCACTGACAGGGGACGAGCAGTACTTC. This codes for CAISDPLTGDEQYF.

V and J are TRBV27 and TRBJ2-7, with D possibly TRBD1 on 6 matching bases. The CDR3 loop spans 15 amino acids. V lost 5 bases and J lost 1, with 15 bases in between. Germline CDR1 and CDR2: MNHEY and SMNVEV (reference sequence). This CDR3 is CASSATGSGSYEQYF. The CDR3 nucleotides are TGTGCCAGCAGTGCTACAGGGAGTGGATCCTACGAGCAGTACTTC.

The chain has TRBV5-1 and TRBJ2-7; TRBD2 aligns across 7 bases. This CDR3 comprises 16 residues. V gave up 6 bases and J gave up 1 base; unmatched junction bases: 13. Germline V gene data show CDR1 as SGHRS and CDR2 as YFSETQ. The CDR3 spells CASTKEPTSVSYEQYF. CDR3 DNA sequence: TGCGCCAGCACGAAAGAGCCTACTAGCGTATCCTACGAGCAGTACTTC.

The CDR3, as DNA: TGTGCCAGCAGCCCGGACAGGATGAACACTGAAGCTTTCTTT. This translates into CASSPDRMNTEAFF. V and J are TRBV5-4 and TRBJ1-1; 7 bases line up with TRBD1. The CDR3 contains 14 residues. The trim removed 4 bases at V and 0 bases at J, leaving 3 bases unmatched. Germline assignment: CDR1 SGHNT and CDR2 YYREEE (reference sequence).

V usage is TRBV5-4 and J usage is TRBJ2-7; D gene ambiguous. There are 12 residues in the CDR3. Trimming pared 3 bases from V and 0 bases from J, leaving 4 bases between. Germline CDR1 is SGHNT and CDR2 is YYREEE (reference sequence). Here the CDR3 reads CASSWSSYEQYF. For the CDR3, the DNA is TGTGCCAGCAGCTGGAGCTCCTACGAGCAGTACTTC.

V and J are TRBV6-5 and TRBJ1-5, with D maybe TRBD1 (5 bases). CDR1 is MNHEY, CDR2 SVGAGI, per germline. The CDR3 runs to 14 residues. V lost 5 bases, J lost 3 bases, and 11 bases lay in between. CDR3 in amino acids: CASSTQGANQPQHF. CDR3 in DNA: TGTGCCAGCAGTACTCAGGGCGCCAATCAGCCCCAGCATTTT.

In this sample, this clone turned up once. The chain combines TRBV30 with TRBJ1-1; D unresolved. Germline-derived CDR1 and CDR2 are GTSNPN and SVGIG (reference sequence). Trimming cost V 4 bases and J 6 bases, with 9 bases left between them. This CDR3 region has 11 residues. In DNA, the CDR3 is TGTGCCTGGAATAACGCCCCTGAAGCTTTCTTT. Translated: CAWNNAPEAFF.

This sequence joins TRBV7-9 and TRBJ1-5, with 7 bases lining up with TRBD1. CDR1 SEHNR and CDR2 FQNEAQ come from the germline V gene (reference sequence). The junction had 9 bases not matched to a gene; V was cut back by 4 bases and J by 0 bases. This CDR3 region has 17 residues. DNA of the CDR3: TGTGCCAGCAGCTCGCAGGTGACAGGGTATAGCAATCAGCCCCAGCATTTT. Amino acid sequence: CASSSQVTGYSNQPQHF.

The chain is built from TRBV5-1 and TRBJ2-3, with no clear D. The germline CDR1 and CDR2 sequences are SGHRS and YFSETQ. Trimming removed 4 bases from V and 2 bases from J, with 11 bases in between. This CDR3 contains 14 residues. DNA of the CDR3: TGCGCCAGCAGCCCGAGATTAGCCACAGATACGCAGTATTTT. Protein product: CASSPRLATDTQYF. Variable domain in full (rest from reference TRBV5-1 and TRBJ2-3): KAGVTQTPRYLIKTRGQQVTLSCSPISGHRSVSWYQQTPGQGLQFLFEYFSETQRNKGNFPGRFSGRQFSNSRSEMNVSTLELGDSALYLCASSPRLATDTQYFGPGTRLTVL.

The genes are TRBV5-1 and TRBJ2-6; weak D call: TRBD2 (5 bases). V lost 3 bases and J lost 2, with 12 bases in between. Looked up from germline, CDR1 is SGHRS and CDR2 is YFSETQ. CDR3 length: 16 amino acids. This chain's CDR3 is CASSSIGETGANVLTF. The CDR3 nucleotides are TGCGCCAGCAGCTCAATCGGGGAAACTGGGGCCAACGTCCTGACTTTC.

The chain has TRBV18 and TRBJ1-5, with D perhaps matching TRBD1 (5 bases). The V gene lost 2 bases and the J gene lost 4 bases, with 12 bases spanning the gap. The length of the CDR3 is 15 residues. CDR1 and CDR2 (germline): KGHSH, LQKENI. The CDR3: CASSPTSGSNQPQHF. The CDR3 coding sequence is TGTGCCAGCTCACCAACTTCAGGGTCGAATCAGCCCCAGCATTTT.

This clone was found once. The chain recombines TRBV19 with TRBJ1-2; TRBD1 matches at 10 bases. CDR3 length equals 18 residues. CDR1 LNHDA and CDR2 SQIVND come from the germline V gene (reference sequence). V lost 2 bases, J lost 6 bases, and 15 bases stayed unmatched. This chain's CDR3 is CASSIPFGWGQGMDGYTF. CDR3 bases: TGTGCCAGTAGTATACCCTTCGGTTGGGGACAGGGGATGGATGGCTACACCTTC.

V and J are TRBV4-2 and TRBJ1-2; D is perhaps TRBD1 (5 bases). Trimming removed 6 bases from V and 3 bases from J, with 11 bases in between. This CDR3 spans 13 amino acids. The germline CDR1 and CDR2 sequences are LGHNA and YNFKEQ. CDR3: CASSHAGDYGYTF. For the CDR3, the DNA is TGTGCCAGCAGTCACGCGGGGGACTATGGCTACACCTTC.

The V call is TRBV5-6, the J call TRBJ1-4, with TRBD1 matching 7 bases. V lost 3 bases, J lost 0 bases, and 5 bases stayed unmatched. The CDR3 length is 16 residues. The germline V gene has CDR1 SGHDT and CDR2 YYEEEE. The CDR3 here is CASSWRTGPTNEKLFF. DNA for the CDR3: TGTGCCAGCAGCTGGCGGACAGGCCCAACTAATGAAAAACTGTTTTTT. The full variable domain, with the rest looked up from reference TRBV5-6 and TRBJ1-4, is DAGVTQSPTHLIKTRGQQVTLRCSPKSGHDTVSWYQQALGQGPQFIFQYYEEEERQRGNFPDRFSGHQFPNYSSELNVNALLLGDSALYLCASSWRTGPTNEKLFFGSGTQLSVL.

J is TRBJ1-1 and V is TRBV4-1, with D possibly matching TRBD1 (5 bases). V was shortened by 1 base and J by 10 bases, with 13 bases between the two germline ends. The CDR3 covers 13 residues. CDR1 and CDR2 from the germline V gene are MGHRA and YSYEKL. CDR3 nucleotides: TGCGCCAGCAGCCAAGTTTTTGATGGGGGAGCTTTCTTT. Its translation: CASSQVFDGGAFF.

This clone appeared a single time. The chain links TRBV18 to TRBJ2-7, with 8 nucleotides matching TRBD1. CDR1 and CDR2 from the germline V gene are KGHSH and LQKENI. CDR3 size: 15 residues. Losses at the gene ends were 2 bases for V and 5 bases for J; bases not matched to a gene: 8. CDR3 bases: TGTGCCAGCTCACCATTGGGCCAGGGGGCTAACGAGCAGTACTTC. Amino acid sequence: CASSPLGQGANEQYF.

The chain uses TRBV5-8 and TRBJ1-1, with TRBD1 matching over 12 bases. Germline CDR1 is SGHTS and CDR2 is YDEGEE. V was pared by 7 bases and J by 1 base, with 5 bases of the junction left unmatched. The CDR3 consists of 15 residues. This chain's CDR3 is CASGTGGFWNTEAFF. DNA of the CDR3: TGTGCCAGCGGGACAGGGGGCTTTTGGAACACTGAAGCTTTCTTT.

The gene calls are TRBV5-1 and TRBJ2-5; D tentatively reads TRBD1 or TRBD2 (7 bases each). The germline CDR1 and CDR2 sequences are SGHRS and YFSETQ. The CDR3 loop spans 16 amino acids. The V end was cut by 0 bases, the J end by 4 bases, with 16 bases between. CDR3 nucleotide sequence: TGCGCCAGCAGCTTGGCCTTCACAGGGGAGGGAGAGACCCAGTACTTC. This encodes CASSLAFTGEGETQYF.

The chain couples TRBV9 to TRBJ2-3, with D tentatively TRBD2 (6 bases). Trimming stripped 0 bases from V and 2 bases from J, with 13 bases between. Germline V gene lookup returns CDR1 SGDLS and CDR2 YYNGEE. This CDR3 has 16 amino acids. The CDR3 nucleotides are TGTGCCAGCAGCGTAGGGGCTAGCGATTACACAGATACGCAGTATTTT. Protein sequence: CASSVGASDYTDTQYF.

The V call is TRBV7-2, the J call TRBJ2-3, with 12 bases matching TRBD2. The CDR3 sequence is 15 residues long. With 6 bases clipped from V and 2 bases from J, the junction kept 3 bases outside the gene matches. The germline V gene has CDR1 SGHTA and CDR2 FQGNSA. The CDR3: CASSPSGGATDTQYF. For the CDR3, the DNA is TGTGCCAGCAGTCCTAGCGGGGGGGCCACAGATACGCAGTATTTT.

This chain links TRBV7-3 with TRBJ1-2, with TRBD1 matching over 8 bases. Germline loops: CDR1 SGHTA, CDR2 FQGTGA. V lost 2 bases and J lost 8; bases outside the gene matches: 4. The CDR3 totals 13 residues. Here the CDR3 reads CASSLSGGDGYTF. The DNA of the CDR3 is TGTGCCAGCAGCTTATCAGGGGGCGACGGCTACACCTTC.